This TCR beta chain was profiled in a study of T cells in Graves' hyperthyroidism and ophthalmopathy. General study results and limits: In validation, the model predicted ophthalmopathy. These predictions came a median approximately 5.9 months before onset.

With respect to this clonotype: Its matching antigen is unknown.

Amplified TCR beta CDR3 regions derived from RNA transcripts. HTBI primers were employed in a first-round RT-PCR of the TCR CDR3. TCRdb re-called the multiplex PCR reads with MiXCR, one entry per CDR3 protein. The repertoire has about 590,000 distinct CDR3 sequences, approximately 15% of them found once; the top ten carry 6.5% to 9%. Deletions cut 2 bases from V and 3 bases from J, with 14 bases between. The CDR3 is 15 amino acids. The germline V gene has CDR1 MNHEY and CDR2 SVGAGI. The clonotype comes from a woman aged 18-29 years with Graves' ophthalmopathy. V gene TRBV6-5 combines with J gene TRBJ2-7; D perhaps matches TRBD2 (7 bases). Sequencing was done on a sample of blood. This CDR3 is CASSYPLRGGYEQYF. CDR3 sequence (DNA): TGTGCCAGCAGTTACCCCCTGAGGGGGGGCTACGAGCAGTACTTC.